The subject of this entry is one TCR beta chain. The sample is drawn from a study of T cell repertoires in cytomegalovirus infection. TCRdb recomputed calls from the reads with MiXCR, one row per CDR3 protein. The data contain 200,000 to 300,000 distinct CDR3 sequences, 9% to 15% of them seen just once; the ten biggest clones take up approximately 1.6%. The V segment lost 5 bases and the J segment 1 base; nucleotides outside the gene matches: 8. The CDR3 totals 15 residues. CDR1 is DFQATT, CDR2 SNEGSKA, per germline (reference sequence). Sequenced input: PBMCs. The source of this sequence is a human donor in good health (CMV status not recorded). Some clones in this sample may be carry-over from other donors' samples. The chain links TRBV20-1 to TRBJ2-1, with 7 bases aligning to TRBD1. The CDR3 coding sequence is TGCAGTGCTCCGAGGGGGCCGATTTCCTACAATGAGCAGTTCTTC. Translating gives CSAPRGPISYNEQFF.